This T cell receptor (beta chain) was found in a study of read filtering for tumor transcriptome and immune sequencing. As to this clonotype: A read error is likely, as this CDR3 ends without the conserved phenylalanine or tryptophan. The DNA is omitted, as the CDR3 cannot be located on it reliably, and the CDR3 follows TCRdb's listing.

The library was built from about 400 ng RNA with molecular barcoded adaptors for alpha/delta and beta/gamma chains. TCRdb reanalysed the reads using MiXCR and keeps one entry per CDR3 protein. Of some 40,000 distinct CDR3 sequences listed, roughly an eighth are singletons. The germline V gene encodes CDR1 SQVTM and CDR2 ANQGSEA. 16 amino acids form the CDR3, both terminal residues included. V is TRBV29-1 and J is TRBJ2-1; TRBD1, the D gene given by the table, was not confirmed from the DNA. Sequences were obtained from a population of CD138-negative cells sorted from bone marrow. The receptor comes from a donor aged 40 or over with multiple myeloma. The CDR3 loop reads CSARLISGSGRNEQLS.